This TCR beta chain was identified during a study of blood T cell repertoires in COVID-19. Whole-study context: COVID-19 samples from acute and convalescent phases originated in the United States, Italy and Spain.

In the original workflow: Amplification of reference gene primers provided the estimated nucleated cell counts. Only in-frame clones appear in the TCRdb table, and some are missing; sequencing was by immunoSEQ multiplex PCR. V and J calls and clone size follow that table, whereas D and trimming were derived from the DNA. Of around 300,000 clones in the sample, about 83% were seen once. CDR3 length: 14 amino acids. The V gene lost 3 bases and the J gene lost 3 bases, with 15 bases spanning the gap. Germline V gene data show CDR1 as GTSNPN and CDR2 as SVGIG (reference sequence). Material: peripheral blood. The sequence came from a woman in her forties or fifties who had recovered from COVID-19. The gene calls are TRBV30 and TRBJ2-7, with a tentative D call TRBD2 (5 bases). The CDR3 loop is CAWRYGVWNYEQYF. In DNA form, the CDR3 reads TGTGCCTGGAGGTACGGGGTTTGGAACTACGAGCAGTACTTC.